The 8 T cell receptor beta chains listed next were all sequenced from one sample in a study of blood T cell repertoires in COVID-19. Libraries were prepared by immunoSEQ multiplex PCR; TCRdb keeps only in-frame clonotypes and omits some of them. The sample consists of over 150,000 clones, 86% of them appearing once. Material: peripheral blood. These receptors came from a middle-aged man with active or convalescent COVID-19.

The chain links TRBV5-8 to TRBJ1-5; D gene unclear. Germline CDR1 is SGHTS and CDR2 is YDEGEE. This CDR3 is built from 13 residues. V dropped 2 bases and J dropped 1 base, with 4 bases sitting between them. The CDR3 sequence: CASSFSSNQPQHF. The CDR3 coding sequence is TGTGCCAGCAGCTTTTCAAGCAATCAGCCCCAGCATTTT. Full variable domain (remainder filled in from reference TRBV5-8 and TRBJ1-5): EAGVTQSPTHLIKTRGQQATLRCSPISGHTSVYWYQQALGLGLQFLLWYDEGEERNRGNFPPRFSGRQFPNYSSELNVNALELEDSALYLCASSFSSNQPQHFGDGTRLSIL.

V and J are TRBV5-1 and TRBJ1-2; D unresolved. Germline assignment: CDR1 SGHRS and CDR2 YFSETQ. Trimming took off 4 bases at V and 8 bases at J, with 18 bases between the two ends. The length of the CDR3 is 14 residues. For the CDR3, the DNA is TGCGCCAGCAGCATATCCCTTGCGGCGGGCGGCTACACCTTC. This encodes CASSISLAAGGYTF.

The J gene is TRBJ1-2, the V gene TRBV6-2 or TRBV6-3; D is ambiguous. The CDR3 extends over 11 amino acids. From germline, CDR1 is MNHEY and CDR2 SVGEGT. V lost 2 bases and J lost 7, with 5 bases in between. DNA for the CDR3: TGTGCCAGCAGTTACGAGTCTGGCTACACCTTC. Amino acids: CASSYESGYTF.

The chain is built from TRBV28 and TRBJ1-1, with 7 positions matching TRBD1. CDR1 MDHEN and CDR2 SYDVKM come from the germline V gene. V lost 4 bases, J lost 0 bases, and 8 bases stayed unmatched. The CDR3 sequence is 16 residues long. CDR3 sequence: CASSWDRAELNTEAFF. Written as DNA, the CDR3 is TGTGCCAGCAGTTGGGACAGAGCAGAACTGAACACTGAAGCTTTCTTT.

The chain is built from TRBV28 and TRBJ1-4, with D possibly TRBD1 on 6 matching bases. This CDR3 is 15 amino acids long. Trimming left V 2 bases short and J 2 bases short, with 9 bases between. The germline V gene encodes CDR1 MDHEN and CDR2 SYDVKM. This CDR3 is CASSLGGATNEKLFF. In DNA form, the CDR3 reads TGTGCCAGCAGTTTAGGGGGGGCGACTAATGAAAAACTGTTTTTT. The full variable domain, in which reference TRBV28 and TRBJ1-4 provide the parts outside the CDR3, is DVKVTQSSRYLVKRTGEKVFLECVQDMDHENMFWYRQDPGLGLRLIYFSYDVKMKEKGDIPEGYSVSREKKERFSLILESASTNQTSMYLCASSLGGATNEKLFFGSGTQLSVL.

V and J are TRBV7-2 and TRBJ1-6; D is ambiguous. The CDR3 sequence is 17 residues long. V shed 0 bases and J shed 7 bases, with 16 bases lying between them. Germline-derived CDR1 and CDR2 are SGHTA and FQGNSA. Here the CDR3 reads CASSLAGPRPGNSPLHF. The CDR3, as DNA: TGTGCCAGCAGCTTAGCCGGACCGAGGCCGGGGAATTCACCCCTCCACTTT.

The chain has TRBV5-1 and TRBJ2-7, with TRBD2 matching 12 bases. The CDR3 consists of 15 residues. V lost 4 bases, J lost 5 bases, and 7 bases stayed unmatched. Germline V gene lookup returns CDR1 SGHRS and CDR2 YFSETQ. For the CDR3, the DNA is TGCGCCAGCAGCCCTCTAGCGGGAGGGCCAAACGAGCAGTACTTC. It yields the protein CASSPLAGGPNEQYF.

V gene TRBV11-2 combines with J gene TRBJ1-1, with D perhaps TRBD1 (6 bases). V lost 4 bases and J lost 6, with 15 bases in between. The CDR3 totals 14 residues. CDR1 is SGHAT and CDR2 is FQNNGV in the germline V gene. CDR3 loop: CASSSIQGWAEAFF. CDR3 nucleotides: TGTGCCAGCAGCTCCATACAGGGATGGGCTGAAGCTTTCTTT.